Given below is one T cell receptor beta chain in context. Only in-frame clones appear in the TCRdb table, and some are missing; sequencing was by immunoSEQ multiplex PCR. The data contain about 19,000 clones, over 75% of them singletons. This CDR3 spans 15 amino acids. The V segment lost 0 bases and the J segment 2 bases; nucleotides outside the gene matches: 3. The germline V gene has CDR1 MNHEY and CDR2 SMNVEV (reference sequence). CD4+ T cells were isolated from thawed PBMCs by magnetic negative selection. These data are taken from a study of untreated major depressive disorder. The sample consisted of CD4+ T cells from PBMCs. This chain joins TRBV27 and TRBJ2-7; 8 nucleotides agree with TRBD2. The TCR was taken from a woman aged 25-40 years in good health. In DNA, the CDR3 is TGTGCCAGCAGTTTATCCCTAGCGGGCCCCTACGAGCAGTACTTC. Encoded protein: CASSLSLAGPYEQYF.